This TCR beta chain was captured by sequencing in a study of T cells in Graves' hyperthyroidism and ophthalmopathy. Patients showing uncontrolled infection, other autoimmune disease, pregnancy or lactation were ineligible. Using RNA transcripts as the source, TCR beta CDR3 regions were amplified. HTBI primers were the set used in a first-round RT-PCR of the TCR CDR3. TCRdb passed the multiplex PCR reads through MiXCR, listing each CDR3 protein once. The sample records around 480,000 distinct CDR3 sequences, about an eighth being singletons. Germline V gene sequence: CDR1 LNHDA, CDR2 SQIVND (reference sequence). This CDR3 has 16 amino acids. The V and J ends lost 3 bases and 3 bases, in that order; junction bases with no gene match: 6.

This TCR was recovered from a young woman with Graves' hyperthyroidism. What was sequenced was blood. This rearrangement joins TRBV19 to TRBJ2-4; 9 nucleotides agree with TRBD1. The chain's CDR3 is CASSIQTGGSKNIQYF. CDR3 in DNA: TGTGCCAGTAGTATTCAGACAGGGGGTAGCAAAAACATTCAGTACTTC.